This is a list of T cell receptor beta chains from one sample in a study of T cells in Graves' hyperthyroidism and ophthalmopathy. TCRdb passed the multiplex PCR reads through MiXCR, listing each CDR3 protein once. The sample records about 640,000 distinct CDR3 sequences, approximately 14% being singletons. The sequenced sample was blood. The receptors were sampled from a woman in her forties or fifties with Graves' ophthalmopathy. CDR3s include the opening cysteine and the closing phenylalanine or tryptophan. A D gene is named only where the DNA matches it firmly. Clone size is not always given. Where it is, it says once, few, many or a class for expanded clones.

cdr3_nt	cdr3_aa	d_call	clone_size	j_call	v_call
TGTGCCAGCAGTGGAAGTACCCACAATGAGCAGTTCTTC	CASSGSTHNEQFF	NA	many	TRBJ2-1	TRBV2
TGTGCCACCAGCAGGGATCGATTCGAGGGCGCCTACGAGCAGTACTTC	CATSRDRFEGAYEQYF	NA	many	TRBJ2-7	TRBV15
TGTGCCAGCAGCGCGACTAGCCGTCAAGAGACCCAGTACTTC	CASSATSRQETQYF	TRBD2	once	TRBJ2-5	TRBV9
TGCAGTGTTACAGGGGGCGGAGAGACCCAGTACTTC	CSVTGGGETQYF	TRBD1	many	TRBJ2-5	TRBV20-1
TGTGCCAGCAGCTTAGATCGTACCGGGACTAGCGGGAACACCGGGGAGCTGTTTTTT	CASSLDRTGTSGNTGELFF	TRBD2	once	TRBJ2-2	TRBV7-2
TGTGCCAGCAGTCTCGGACTAGCGGGAGCGGGTACGCAGTATTTT	CASSLGLAGAGTQYF	TRBD2	NA	TRBJ2-3	TRBV6-2/TRBV6-3
TGTGCCAGTAGTGCGGACAGGGTGAACACTGAAGCTTTCTTT	CASSADRVNTEAFF	TRBD1	NA	TRBJ1-1	TRBV19
TGCGCCAGCAGCCCGATCGGAACAGGGGGGGAGACCCAGTACTTC	CASSPIGTGGETQYF	TRBD1	NA	TRBJ2-5	TRBV4-1
TGTGCCAGCAGTGACCAGGGGCGGACTGAAGCTTTCTTT	CASSDQGRTEAFF	NA	many	TRBJ1-1	TRBV2
TGTGCCAGCAGCTCGGGACAGGGGAGTTTCAATCAGCCCCAGCATTTT	CASSSGQGSFNQPQHF	TRBD1	few	TRBJ1-5	TRBV7-2
TGTGCCAGCAGCCCCGGGACTACCAACTACAATGAGCAGTTCTTC	CASSPGTTNYNEQFF	TRBD2	once	TRBJ2-1	TRBV25-1
TGCAGCGTTGAAAAGGCGGCGGCAACACCTTACAATGAGCAGTTCTTC	CSVEKAAATPYNEQFF	NA	many	TRBJ2-1	TRBV29-1
TGTGCCAGCAGCTCCCACCCCGGGACCCCGGCGACCACTGAAGCTTTCTTT	CASSSHPGTPATTEAFF	NA	NA	TRBJ1-1	TRBV7-8
TGCGCCAGCAGCCAAGAAGAGACAGGGTTTTGGGGTGAGCAGTTCTTC	CASSQEETGFWGEQFF	TRBD1	many	TRBJ2-1	TRBV4-3
TGTGCCAGCAGCTTAGTTTTCCGGCTAGCGGGCCCACTAAATAGCACAGATACGCAGTATTTT	CASSLVFRLAGPLNSTDTQYF	TRBD2	many	TRBJ2-3	TRBV7-9
TGTGCCAGCAGCTTGCAGCCTAACAATGAGCAGTTCTTC	CASSLQPNNEQFF	NA	NA	TRBJ2-1	TRBV7-2
TGTGCCAGCTCACCACAGCGGGCATCCTACAATGAGCAGTTCTTC	CASSPQRASYNEQFF	NA	many	TRBJ2-1	TRBV7-2
TGTGCCATCAGTGGGACAGGGGGCGAGCAGTACTTC	CAISGTGGEQYF	TRBD1	many	TRBJ2-7	TRBV10-3
TGTGCCAGTAGTATAGCCAGCGGGACTAACAATGAGCAGTTCTTC	CASSIASGTNNEQFF	TRBD2	few	TRBJ2-1	TRBV19